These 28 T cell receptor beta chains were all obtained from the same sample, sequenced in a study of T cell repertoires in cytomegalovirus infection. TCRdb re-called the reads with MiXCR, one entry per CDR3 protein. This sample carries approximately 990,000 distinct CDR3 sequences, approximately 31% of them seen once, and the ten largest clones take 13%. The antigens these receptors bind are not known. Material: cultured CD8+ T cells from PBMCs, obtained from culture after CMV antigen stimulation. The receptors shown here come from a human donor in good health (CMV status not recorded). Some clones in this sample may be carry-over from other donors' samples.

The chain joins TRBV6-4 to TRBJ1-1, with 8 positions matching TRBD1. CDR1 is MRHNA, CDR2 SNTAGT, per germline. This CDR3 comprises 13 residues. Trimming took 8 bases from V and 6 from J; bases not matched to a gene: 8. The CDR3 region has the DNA TGTGCCAGCGGGACAGGAACCTATGCTGAAGCTTTCTTT. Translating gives CASGTGTYAEAFF.

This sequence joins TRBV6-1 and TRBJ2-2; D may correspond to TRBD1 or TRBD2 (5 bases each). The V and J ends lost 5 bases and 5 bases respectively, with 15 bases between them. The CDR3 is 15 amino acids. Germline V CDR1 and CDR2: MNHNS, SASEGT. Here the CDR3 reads CASSPGTSRTGELFF. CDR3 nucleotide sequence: TGTGCCAGCAGTCCCGGGACCTCCAGGACCGGGGAGCTGTTTTTT.

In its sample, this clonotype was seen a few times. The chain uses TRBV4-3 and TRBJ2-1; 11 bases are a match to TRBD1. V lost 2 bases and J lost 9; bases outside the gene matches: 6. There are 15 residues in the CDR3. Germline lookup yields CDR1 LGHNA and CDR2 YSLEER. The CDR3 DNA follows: TGCGCCAGCAGCCAACACCGGACAGGGGGCTTTGAGCAGTTCTTC. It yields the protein CASSQHRTGGFEQFF.

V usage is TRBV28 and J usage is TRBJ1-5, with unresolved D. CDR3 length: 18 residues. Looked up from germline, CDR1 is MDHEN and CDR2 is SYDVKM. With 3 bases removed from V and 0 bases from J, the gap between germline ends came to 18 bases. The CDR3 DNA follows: TGTGCCAGCAGTTTTGAGCAGCTGCGGGATTATAGCAATCAGCCCCAGCATTTT. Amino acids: CASSFEQLRDYSNQPQHF. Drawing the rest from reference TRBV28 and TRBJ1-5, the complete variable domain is DVKVTQSSRYLVKRTGEKVFLECVQDMDHENMFWYRQDPGLGLRLIYFSYDVKMKEKGDIPEGYSVSREKKERFSLILESASTNQTSMYLCASSFEQLRDYSNQPQHFGDGTRLSIL.

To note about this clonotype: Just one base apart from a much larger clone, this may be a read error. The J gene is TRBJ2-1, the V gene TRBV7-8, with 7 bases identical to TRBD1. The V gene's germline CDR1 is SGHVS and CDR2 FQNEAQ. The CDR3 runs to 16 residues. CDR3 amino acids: CTSSSLDRDGRYEQFF. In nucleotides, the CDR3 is TGTACCAGCAGCTCCCTTGACAGGGACGGCCGGTATGAGCAGTTCTTC. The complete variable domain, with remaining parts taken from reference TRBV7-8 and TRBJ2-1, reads GAGVSQSPRYKVAKRGQDVALRCDPISGHVSLFWYQQALGQGPEFLTYFQNEAQLDKSGLPSDRFFAERPEGSVSTLKIQRTQQEDSAVYLCTSSSLDRDGRYEQFFGPGTRLTVL.

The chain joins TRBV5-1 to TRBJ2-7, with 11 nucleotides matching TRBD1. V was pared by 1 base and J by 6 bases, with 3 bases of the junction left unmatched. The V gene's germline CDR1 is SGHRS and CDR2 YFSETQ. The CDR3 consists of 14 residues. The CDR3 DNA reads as TGCGCCAGCAGCTTGAGGACAGGGGGCCTCGAGCAGTACTTC. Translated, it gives CASSLRTGGLEQYF.

CDR3 nucleotide sequence: TGCAGCTCCTCTCCGGGGGAAAGAGATGGCTACACCTTC. Its translation is CSSSPGERDGYTF. The V gene is TRBV29-1, the J gene TRBJ1-2, with D maybe TRBD1 (5 bases). Trimming left V 8 bases short and J 6 bases short, with 19 bases between. Germline V CDR1 and CDR2: SQVTM, ANQGSEA. This CDR3 contains 13 residues.

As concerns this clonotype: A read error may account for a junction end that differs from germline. The CDR3 sequence: CASSPVRGGTDTQYF. CDR3 DNA: TGTGCTAGCAGCCCCGTTAGGGGAGGAACAGATACGCAGTATTTT. The chain recombines TRBV7-7 with TRBJ2-3; TRBD2 might be the D (6 bases). From germline, CDR1 is SSHAT and CDR2 FNYEAQ (reference sequence). The CDR3 extends over 15 amino acids. Full variable domain (remainder filled in from reference TRBV7-7 and TRBJ2-3): GAGVSQSPRYKVTKRGQDVTLRCDPISSHATLYWYQQALGQGPEFLTYFNYEAQPDKSGLPSDRFSAERPEGSISTLTIQRTEQRDSAMYRCASSPVRGGTDTQYFGPGTRLTVL.

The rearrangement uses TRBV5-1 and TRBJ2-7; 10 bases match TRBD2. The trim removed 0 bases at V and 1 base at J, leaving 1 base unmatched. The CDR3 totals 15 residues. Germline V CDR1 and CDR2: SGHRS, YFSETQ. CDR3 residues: CASSLASGSSYEQYF. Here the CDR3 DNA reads TGCGCCAGCAGCTTGGCTAGCGGGAGTTCCTACGAGCAGTACTTC.

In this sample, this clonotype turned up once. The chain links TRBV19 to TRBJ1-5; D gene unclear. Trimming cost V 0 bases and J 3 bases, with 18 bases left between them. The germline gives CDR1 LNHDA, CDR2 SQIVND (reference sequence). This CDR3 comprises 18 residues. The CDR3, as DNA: TGTGCCAGTAGTATAGAACCGGACGCTTTTCCTCCCAATCAGCCCCAGCATTTT. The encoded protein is CASSIEPDAFPPNQPQHF.

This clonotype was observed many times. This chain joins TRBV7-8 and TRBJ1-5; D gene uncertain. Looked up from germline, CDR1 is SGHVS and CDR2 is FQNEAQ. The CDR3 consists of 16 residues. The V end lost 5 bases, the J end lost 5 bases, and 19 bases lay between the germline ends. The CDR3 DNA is TGTGCCAGCAGCGTCTTGGGGATGCGCCCCCATCAGCCCCAGCATTTT. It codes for CASSVLGMRPHQPQHF.

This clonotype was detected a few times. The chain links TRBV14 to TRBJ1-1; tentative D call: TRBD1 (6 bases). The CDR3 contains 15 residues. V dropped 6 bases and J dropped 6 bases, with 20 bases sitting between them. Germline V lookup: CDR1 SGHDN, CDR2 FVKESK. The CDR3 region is CASSPRPGELPEAFF. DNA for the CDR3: TGTGCCAGCAGTCCAAGACCAGGGGAGTTGCCTGAAGCTTTCTTT.

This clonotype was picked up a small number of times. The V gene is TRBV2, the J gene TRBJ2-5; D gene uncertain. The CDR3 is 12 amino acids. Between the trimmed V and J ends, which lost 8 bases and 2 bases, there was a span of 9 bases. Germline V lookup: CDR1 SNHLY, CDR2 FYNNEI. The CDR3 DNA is TGTGCCAGCTGGGTCGGTCAAGAGACCCAGTACTTC. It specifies CASWVGQETQYF.

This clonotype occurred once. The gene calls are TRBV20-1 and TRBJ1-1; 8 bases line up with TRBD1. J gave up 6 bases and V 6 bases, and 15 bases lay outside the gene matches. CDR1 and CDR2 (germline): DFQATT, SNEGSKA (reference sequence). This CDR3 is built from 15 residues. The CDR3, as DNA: TGCAGTGCAACACCCGGACAGGGTCTATACGCTGAAGCTTTCTTT. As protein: CSATPGQGLYAEAFF.

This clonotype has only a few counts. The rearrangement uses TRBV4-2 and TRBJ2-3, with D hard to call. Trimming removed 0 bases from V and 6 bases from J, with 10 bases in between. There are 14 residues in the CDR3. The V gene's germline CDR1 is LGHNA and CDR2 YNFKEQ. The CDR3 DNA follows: TGTGCCAGCAGCCAAGAAGTTTCCCGGGATACGCAGTATTTT. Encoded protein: CASSQEVSRDTQYF.

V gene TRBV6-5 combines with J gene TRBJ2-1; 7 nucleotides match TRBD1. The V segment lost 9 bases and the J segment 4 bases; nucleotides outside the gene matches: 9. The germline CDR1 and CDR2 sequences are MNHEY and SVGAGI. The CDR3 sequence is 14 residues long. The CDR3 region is CASSRDRYYNEQFF. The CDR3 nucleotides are TGTGCCAGTTCCCGGGACAGATATTACAATGAGCAGTTCTTC.

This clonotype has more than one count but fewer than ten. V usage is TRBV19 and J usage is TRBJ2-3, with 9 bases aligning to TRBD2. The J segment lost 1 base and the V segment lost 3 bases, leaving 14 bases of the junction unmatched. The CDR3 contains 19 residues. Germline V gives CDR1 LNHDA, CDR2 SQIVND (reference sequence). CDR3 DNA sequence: TGTGCCAGTAGTATCTCGGGCTGGACTAGCGTTTGGGGCACAGATACGCAGTATTTT. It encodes CASSISGWTSVWGTDTQYF.

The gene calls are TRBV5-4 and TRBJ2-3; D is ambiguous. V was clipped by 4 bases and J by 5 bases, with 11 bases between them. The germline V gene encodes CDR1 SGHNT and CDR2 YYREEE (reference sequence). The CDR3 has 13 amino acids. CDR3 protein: CASSPLGLDTQYF. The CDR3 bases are TGTGCCAGCAGCCCCCTAGGGTTAGATACGCAGTATTTT. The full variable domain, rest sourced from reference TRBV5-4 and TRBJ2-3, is ETGVTQSPTHLIKTRGQQVTLRCSSQSGHNTVSWYQQALGQGPQFIFQYYREEENGRGNFPPRFSGLQFPNYSSELNVNALELDDSALYLCASSPLGLDTQYFGPGTRLTVL.

CDR3 bases: TGTGCCAGCAGCCCAGGGGAGTACAGGGGATCCTTGGATGAAGCTTTCTTT. Protein product: CASSPGEYRGSLDEAFF. V is TRBV9 and J is TRBJ1-1; 7 bases match TRBD1. The CDR3 has 17 residues. V lost 4 bases and J lost 7; bases outside the gene matches: 19. Per the germline V gene, CDR1 is SGDLS and CDR2 is YYNGEE. The full variable domain, completed using reference TRBV9 and TRBJ1-1, is DSGVTQTPKHLITATGQRVTLRCSPRSGDLSVYWYQQSLDQGLQFLIQYYNGEERAKGNILERFSAQQFPDLHSELNLSSLELGDSALYFCASSPGEYRGSLDEAFFGQGTRLTVV.

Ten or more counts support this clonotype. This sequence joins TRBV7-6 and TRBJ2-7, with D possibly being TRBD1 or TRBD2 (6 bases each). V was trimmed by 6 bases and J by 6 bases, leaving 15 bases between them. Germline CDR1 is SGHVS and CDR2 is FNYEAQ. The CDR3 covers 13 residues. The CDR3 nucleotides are TGTGCCAGCAGTCCAAGGGGGGATCTCGAGCAGTACTTC. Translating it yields CASSPRGDLEQYF.

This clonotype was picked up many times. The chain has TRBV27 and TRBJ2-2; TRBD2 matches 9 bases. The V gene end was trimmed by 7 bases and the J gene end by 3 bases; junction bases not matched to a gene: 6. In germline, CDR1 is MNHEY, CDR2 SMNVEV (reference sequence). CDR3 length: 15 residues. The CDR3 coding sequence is TGTGCCAGCACGGCGGGGGGGCCGTACACCGGGGAGCTGTTTTTT. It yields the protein CASTAGGPYTGELFF.

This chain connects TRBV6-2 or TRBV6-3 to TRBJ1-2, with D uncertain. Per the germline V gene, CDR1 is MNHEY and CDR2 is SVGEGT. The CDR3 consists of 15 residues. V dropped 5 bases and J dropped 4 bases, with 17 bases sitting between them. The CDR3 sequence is CASSTGGASIYGYTF. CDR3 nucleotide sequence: TGTGCCAGCAGTACGGGAGGAGCCTCAATCTATGGCTACACCTTC.

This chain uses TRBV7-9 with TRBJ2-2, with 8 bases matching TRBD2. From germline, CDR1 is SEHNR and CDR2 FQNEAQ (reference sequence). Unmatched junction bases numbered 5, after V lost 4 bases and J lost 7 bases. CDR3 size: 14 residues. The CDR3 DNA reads TGTGCCAGCAGCTCCAGCGGGGGCCTCGGGGAGCTGTTTTTT. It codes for CASSSSGGLGELFF.

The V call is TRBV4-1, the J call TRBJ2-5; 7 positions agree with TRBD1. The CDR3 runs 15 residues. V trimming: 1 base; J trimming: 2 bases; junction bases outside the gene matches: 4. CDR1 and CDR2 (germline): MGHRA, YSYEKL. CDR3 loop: CASSQVRGRQETQYF. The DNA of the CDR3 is TGCGCCAGCAGCCAAGTGAGGGGGCGGCAAGAGACCCAGTACTTC.

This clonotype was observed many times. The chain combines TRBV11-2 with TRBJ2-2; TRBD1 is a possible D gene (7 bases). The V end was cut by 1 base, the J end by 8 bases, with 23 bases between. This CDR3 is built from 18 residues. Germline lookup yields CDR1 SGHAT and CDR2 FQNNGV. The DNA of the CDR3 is TGTGCCAGCAGCTTAGGGGAGGATCCCGGGACAGCGGATGGGGAGCTGTTTTTT. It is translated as CASSLGEDPGTADGELFF.

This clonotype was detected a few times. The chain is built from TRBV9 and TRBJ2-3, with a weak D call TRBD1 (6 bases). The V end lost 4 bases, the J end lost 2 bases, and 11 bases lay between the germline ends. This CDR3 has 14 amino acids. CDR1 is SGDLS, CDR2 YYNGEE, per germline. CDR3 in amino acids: CASSLRDITDTQYF. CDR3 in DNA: TGTGCCAGCAGCCTCCGGGACATCACAGATACGCAGTATTTT.

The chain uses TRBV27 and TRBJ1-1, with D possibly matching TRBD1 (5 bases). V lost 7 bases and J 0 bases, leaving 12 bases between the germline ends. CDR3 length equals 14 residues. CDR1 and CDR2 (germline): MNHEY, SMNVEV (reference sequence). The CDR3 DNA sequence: TGTGCCAGCAACCCCGCGGGGGTGAACACTGAAGCTTTCTTT. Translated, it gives CASNPAGVNTEAFF.

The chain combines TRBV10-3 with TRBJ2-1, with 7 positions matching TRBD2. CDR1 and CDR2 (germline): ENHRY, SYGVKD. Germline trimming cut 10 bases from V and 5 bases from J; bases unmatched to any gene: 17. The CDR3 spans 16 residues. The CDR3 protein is CATCSTSWGTNNEQFF. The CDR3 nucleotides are TGTGCCACCTGCTCGACTAGCTGGGGGACGAACAATGAGCAGTTCTTC.